This T cell receptor (beta chain) comes out of a study of CD8+CD57+ T cells in acquired aplastic anemia. Across the study: Healthy donors had, on average, around 11 million reads for their CD4+ cells.

With regard to this clonotype: Its cognate antigen is unknown. One end of the junction varies from germline; a read error may be responsible.

Germline V CDR1 and CDR2: SEHNR, FQNEAQ (reference sequence). This CDR3 comprises 14 residues. Study-wide findings and caveats: In common between the patients and the controls were some 28 CD8+ CDR3 sequences. Controls did not differ significantly from patients in CD8+ Simpson's diversity.

According to the study, genomic DNA was the template for TCR beta VDJ and CDR3 profiling. Each CDR3 protein gets one entry after TCRdb re-called the reads with MiXCR. Of 35,000 to 45,000 distinct CDR3 sequences listed, around 63% were seen once; the top ten hold 20% to 30%. Sequencing input: sorted CD4+, CD8+, or CD8+CD57+ T cells (not recorded which) from PBMCs. The chain couples TRBV7-9 to TRBJ1-4; TRBD1 matches 8 bases. This sequence was found in a human donor in good health, serving as a control. CDR3 in DNA: TGTGCTAGCAGCCCACGGGACAGGACTGAAAGACTGTTTTTT. Encoded protein: CASSPRDRTERLFF.